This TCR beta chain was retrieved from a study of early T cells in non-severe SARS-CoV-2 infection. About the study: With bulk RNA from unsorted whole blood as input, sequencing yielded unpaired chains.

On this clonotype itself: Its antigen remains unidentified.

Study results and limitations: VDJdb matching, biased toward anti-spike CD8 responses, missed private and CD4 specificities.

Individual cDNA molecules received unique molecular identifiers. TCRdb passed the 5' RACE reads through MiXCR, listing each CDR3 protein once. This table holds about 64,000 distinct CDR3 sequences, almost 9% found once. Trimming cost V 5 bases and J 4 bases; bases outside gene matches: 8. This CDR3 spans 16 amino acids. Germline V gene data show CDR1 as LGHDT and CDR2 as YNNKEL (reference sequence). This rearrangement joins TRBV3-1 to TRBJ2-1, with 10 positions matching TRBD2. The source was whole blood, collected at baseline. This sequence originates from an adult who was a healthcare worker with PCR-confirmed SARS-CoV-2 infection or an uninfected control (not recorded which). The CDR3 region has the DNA TGTGCCAGCAGCACCCGGACTAGCGGAGCTTACAATGAGCAGTTCTTC. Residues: CASSTRTSGAYNEQFF.